This T cell receptor (beta chain) came from a study of control samples from healthy donors and cancer patients. Data came from immunoSEQ multiplex PCR; TCRdb stores just in-frame clones and leaves some out. This table holds around 180,000 clones, about 91% found once. The V and J ends lost 4 bases and 7 bases, in that order; junction bases with no gene match: 9. Germline V gene sequence: CDR1 SGHRS, CDR2 YFSETQ. CDR3 length: 15 residues. This receptor was identified in a woman under 40 in good health. The sample comprised blood. The J gene is TRBJ2-2, the V gene TRBV5-1; 8 nucleotides match TRBD1. CDR3 nucleotide sequence: TGCGCCAGCAGCGGCCTGGACAGGGCCATCGGGGAGCTGTTTTTT. This gives the protein CASSGLDRAIGELFF.